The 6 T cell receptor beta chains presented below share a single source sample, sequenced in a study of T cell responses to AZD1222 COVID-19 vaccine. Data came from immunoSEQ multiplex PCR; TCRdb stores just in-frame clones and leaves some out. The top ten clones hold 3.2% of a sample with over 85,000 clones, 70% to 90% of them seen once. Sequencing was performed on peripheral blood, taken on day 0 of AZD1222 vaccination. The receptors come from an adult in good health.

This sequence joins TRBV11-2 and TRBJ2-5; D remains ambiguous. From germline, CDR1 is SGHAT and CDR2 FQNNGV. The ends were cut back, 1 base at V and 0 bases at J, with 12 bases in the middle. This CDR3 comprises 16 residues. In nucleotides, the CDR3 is TGTGCCAGCAGCTTAGGTCTTCGGGCGGACCAAGAGACCCAGTACTTC. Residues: CASSLGLRADQETQYF.

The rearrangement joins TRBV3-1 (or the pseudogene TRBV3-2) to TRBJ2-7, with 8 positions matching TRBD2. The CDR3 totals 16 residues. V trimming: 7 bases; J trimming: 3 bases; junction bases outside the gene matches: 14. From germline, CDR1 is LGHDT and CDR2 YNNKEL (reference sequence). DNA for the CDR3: TGTGCCAGCACCCGATTTGTCACGGGAGGGCTCTACGAGCAGTACTTC. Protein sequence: CASTRFVTGGLYEQYF.

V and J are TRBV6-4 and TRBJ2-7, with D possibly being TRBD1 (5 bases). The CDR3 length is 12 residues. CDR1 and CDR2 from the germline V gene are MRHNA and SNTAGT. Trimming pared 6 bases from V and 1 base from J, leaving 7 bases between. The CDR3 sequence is CASSRQSYEQYF. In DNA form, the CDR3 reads TGTGCCAGCAGCCGACAGTCCTACGAGCAGTACTTC.

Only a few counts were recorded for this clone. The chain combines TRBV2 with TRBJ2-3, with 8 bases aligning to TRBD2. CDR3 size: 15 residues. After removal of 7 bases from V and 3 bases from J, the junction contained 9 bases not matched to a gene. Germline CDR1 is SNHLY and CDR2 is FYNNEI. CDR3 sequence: CASTFGLAGTDTQYF. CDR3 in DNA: TGTGCCAGCACCTTTGGACTAGCCGGAACAGATACGCAGTATTTT.

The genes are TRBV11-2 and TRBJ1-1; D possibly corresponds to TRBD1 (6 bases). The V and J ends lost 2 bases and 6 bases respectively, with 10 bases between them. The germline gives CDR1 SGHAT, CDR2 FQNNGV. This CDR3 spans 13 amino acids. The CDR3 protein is CASSLPGAAEAFF. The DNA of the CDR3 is TGTGCCAGCAGCTTACCAGGGGCGGCTGAAGCTTTCTTT.

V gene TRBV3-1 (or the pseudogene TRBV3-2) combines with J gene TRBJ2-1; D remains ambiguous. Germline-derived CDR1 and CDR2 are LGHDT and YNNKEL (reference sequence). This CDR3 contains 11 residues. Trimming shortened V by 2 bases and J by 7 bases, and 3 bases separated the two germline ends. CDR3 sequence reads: CASSQINEQFF. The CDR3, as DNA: TGTGCCAGCAGCCAAATAAATGAGCAGTTCTTC.